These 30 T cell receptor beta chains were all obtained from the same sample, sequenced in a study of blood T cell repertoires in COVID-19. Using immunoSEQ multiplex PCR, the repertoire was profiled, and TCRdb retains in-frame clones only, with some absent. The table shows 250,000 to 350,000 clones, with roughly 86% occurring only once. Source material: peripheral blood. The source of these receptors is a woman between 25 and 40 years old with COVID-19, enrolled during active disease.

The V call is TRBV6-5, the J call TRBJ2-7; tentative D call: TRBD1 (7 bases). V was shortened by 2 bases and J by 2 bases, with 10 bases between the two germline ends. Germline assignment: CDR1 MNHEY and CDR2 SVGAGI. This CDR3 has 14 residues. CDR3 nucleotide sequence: TGTGCCAGCAGTTACGGCAGGGGGGCCTACGAGCAGTACTTC. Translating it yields CASSYGRGAYEQYF.

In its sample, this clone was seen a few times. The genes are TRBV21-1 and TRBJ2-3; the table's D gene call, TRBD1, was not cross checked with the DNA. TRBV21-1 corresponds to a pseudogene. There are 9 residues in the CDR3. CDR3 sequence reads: CASRSSRYF. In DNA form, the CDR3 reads TGTGCCAGCAGGTCCTCCAGGTATTTT.

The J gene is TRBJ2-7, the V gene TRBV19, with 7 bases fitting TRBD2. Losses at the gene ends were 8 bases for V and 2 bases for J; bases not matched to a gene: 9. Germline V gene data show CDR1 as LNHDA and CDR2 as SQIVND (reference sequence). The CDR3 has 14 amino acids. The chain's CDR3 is CASRRSSGTYEQYF. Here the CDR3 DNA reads TGTGCCAGTCGTCGCTCTAGCGGTACCTACGAGCAGTACTTC.

The CDR3 bases are TGTGCCAGCAGCCAGGACAGGGGGCGATCGGAGACCCAGTACTTC. This gives the protein CASSQDRGRSETQYF. The V gene is TRBV7-9, the J gene TRBJ2-5; 11 bases are shared with TRBD1. The trim removed 5 bases at V and 5 bases at J, leaving 7 bases unmatched. CDR3 length equals 15 residues. CDR1 is SEHNR and CDR2 is FQNEAQ in the germline V gene (reference sequence). Combining the CDR3 with reference TRBV7-9 and TRBJ2-5 gives the whole variable domain DTGVSQNPRHKITKRGQNVTFRCDPISEHNRLYWYRQTLGQGPEFLTYFQNEAQLEKSRLLSDRFSAERPKGSFSTLEIQRTEQGDSAMYLCASSQDRGRSETQYFGPGTRLLVL.

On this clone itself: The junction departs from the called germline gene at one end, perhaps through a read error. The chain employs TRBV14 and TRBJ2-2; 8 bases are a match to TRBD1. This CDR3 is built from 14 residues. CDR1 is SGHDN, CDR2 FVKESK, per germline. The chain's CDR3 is CASGQGARTGELFF. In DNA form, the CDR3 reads TGTGCCAGCGGCCAGGGGGCGAGGACCGGGGAGCTGTTTTTT.

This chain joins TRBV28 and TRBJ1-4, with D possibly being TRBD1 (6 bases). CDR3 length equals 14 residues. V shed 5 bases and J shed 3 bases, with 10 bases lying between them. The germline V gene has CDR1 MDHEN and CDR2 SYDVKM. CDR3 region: CASSRGAPNEKLFF. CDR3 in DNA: TGTGCCAGCAGTCGGGGGGCCCCTAATGAAAAACTGTTTTTT.

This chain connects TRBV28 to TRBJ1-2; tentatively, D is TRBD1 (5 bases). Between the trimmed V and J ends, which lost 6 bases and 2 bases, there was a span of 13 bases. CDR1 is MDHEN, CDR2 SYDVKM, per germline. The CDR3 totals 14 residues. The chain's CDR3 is CASSPGGRNYGYTF. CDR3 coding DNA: TGTGCCAGCAGCCCCGGGGGTAGAAACTATGGCTACACCTTC.

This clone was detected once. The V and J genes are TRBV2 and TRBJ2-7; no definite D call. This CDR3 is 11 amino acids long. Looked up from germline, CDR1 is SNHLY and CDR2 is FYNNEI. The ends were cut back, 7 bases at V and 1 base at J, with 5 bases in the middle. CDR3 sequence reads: CASTRSYEQYF. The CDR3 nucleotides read TGTGCCAGCACTAGGTCCTACGAGCAGTACTTC.

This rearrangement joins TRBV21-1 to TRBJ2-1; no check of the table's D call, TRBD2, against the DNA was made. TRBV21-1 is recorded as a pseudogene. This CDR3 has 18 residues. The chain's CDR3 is CASSKGATGGSSYNEQFF. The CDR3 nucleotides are TGTGCCAGCAGCAAAGGGGCGACGGGAGGTAGCTCCTACAATGAGCAGTTCTTC.

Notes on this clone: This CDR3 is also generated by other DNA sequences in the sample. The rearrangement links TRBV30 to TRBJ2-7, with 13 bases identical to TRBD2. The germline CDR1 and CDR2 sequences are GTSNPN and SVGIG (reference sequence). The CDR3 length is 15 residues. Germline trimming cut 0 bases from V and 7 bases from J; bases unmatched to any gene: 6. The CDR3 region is CAWSVQTSGRREQYF. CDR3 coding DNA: TGTGCCTGGAGTGTACAGACTAGCGGGAGGAGGGAGCAGTACTTC.

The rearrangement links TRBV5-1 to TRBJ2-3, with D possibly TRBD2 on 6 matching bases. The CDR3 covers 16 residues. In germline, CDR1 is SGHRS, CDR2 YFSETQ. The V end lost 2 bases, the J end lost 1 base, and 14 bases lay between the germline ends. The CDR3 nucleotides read TGCGCCAGCAGCTTATCGGCGGGGCCGGGCACAGATACGCAGTATTTT. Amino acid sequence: CASSLSAGPGTDTQYF. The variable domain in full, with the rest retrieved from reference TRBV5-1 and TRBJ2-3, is KAGVTQTPRYLIKTRGQQVTLSCSPISGHRSVSWYQQTPGQGLQFLFEYFSETQRNKGNFPGRFSGRQFSNSRSEMNVSTLELGDSALYLCASSLSAGPGTDTQYFGPGTRLTVL.

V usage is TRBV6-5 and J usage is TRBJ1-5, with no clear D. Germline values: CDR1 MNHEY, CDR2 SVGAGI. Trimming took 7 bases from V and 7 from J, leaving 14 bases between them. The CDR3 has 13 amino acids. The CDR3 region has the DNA TGTGCCAGCATCCCTTTCGGGAGGCAGCCCCAGCATTTT. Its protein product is CASIPFGRQPQHF.

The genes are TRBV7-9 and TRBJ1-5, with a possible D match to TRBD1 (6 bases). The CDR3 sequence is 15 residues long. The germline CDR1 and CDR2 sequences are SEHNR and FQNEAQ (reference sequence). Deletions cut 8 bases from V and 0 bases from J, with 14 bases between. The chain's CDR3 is CASASGQSSNQPQHF. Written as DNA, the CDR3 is TGTGCCAGCGCCTCCGGACAGTCTAGCAATCAGCCCCAGCATTTT.

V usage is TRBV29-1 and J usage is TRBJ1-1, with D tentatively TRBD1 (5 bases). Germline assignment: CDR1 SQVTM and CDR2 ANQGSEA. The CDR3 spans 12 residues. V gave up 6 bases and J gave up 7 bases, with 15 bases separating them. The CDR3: CSVSRDRVEAFF. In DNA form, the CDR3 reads TGCAGCGTCTCTCGAGACAGAGTTGAAGCTTTCTTT. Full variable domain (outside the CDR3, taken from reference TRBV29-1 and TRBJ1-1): SAVISQKPSRDICQRGTSLTIQCQVDSQVTMMFWYRQQPGQSLTLIATANQGSEATYESGFVIDKFPISRPNLTFSTLTVSNMSPEDSSIYLCSVSRDRVEAFFGQGTRLTVV.

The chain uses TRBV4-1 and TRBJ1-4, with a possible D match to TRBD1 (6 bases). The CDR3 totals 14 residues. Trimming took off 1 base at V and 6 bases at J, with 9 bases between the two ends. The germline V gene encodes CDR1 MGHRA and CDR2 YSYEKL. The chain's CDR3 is CASSQVPGDEKLFF. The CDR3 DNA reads TGCGCCAGCAGCCAAGTGCCAGGGGATGAAAAACTGTTTTTT.

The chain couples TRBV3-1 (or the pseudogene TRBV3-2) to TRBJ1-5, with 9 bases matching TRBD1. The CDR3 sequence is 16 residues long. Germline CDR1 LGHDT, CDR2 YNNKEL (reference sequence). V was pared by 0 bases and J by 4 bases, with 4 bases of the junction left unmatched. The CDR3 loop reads CASSQDLGTGNQPQHF. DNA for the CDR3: TGTGCCAGCAGCCAAGATCTCGGGACAGGGAATCAGCCCCAGCATTTT.

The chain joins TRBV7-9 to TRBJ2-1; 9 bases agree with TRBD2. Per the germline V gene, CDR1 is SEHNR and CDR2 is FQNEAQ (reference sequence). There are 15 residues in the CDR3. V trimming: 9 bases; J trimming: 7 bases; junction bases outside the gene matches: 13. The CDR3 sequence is CASTTSGPEMNEQFF. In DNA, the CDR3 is TGTGCCAGTACTACTAGCGGGCCCGAAATGAATGAGCAGTTCTTC.

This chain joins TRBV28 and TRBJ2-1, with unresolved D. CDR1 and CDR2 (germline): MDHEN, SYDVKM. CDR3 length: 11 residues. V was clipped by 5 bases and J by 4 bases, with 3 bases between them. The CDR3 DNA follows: TGTGCCAGCAGTACTTACAATGAGCAGTTCTTC. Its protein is CASSTYNEQFF.

The CDR3 here is CASRPGPRDEQFF. The CDR3 bases are TGTGCCAGCAGACCTGGGCCTCGCGACGAGCAGTTCTTC. The chain is built from TRBV6-5 and TRBJ2-1; D ambiguous. This CDR3 is built from 13 residues. Germline V lookup: CDR1 MNHEY, CDR2 SVGAGI. V lost 6 bases to trimming and J lost 10 bases, with 16 bases between them.

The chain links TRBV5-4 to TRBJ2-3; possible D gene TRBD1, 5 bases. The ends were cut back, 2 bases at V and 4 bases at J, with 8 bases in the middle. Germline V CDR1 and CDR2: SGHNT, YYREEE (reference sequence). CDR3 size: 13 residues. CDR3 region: CASSLQASDTQYF. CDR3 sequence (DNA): TGTGCCAGCAGCTTACAGGCGTCAGATACGCAGTATTTT.

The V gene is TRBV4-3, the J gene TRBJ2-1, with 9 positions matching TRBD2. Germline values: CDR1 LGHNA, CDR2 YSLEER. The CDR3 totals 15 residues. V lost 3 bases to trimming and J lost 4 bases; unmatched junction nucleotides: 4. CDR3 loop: CASSHGTSRYNEQFF. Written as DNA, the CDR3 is TGCGCCAGCAGCCACGGGACTAGCAGATACAATGAGCAGTTCTTC.

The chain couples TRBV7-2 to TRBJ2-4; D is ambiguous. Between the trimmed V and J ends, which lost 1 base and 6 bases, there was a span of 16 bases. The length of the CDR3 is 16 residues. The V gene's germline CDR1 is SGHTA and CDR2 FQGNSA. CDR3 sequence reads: CASSLGMAAQLNIQYF. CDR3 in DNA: TGTGCCAGCAGCTTAGGTATGGCGGCCCAGCTAAACATTCAGTACTTC.

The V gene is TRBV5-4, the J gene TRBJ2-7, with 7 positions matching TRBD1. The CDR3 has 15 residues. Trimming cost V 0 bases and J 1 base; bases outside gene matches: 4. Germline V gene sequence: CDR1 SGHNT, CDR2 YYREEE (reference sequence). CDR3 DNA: TGTGCCAGCAGCTTGGAGTTGGGACAGTCCTACGAGCAGTACTTC. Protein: CASSLELGQSYEQYF.

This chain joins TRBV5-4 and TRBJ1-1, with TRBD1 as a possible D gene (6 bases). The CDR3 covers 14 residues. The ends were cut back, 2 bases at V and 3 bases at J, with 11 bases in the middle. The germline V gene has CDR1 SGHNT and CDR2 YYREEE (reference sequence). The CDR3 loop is CASSLEQGDTEAFF. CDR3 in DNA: TGTGCCAGCAGCTTAGAACAGGGAGACACTGAAGCTTTCTTT. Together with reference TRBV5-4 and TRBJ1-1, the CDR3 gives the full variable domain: ETGVTQSPTHLIKTRGQQVTLRCSSQSGHNTVSWYQQALGQGPQFIFQYYREEENGRGNFPPRFSGLQFPNYSSELNVNALELDDSALYLCASSLEQGDTEAFFGQGTRLTVV.

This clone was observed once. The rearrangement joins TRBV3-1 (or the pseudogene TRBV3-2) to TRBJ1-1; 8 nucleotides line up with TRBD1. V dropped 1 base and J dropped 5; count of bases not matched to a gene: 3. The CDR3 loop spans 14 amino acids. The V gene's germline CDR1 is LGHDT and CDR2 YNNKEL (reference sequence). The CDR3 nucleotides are TGTGCCAGCAGCCAAGGGACAGGGTTTACTGAAGCTTTCTTT. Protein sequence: CASSQGTGFTEAFF.

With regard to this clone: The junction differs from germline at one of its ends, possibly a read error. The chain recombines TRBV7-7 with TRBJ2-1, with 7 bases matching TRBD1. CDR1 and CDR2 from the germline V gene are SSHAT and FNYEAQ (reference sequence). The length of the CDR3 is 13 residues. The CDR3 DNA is TGTGCTAGCAGCTTAAGACAGGGACGTGAGCAGTTCTTC. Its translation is CASSLRQGREQFF.

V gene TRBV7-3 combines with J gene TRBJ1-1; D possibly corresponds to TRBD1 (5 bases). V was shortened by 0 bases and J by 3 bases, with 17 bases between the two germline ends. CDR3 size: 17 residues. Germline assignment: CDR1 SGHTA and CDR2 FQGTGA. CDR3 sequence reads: CASSLTIDGRVDTEAFF. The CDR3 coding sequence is TGTGCCAGCAGCTTAACCATCGACGGCAGGGTTGACACTGAAGCTTTCTTT.

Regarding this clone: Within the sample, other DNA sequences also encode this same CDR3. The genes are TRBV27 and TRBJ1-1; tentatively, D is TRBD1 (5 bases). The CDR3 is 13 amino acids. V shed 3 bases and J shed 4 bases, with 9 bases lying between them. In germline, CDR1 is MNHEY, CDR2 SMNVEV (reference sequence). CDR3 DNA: TGTGCCAGCAGTTTGGGGGGGGGCACTGAAGCTTTCTTT. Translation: CASSLGGGTEAFF.

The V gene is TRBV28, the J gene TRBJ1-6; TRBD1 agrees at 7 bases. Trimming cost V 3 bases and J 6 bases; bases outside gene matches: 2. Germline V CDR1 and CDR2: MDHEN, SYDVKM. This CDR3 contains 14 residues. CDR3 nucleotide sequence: TGTGCCAGCAGTTTGGGACAGTTTAATTCACCCCTCCACTTT. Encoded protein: CASSLGQFNSPLHF.

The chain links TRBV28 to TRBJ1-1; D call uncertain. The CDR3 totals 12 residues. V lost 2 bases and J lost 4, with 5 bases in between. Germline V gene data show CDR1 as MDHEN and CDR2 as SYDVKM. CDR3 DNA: TGTGCCAGCAGTTTAAGGAGCACTGAAGCTTTCTTT. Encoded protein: CASSLRSTEAFF. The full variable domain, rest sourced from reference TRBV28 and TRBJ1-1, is DVKVTQSSRYLVKRTGEKVFLECVQDMDHENMFWYRQDPGLGLRLIYFSYDVKMKEKGDIPEGYSVSREKKERFSLILESASTNQTSMYLCASSLRSTEAFFGQGTRLTVV.